These 5 T cell receptor beta chains share one sample of origin, sequenced in a study of blood T cell repertoires in COVID-19. Measured with immunoSEQ multiplex PCR; TCRdb has only the in-frame clones, and not every one. Of approximately 300,000 clones listed, approximately 92% are singletons. The sequenced sample was PBMCs or T cells enriched from blood (not recorded which). Receptor source: a woman aged 25 to 39 who had recovered from COVID-19.

As for this clone: Other DNA sequences of this sample code for an identical CDR3. The chain recombines TRBV2 with TRBJ1-5, with D possibly matching TRBD1 (5 bases). This CDR3 is built from 14 residues. From germline, CDR1 is SNHLY and CDR2 FYNNEI. The V end was cut by 3 bases, the J end by 2 bases, with 8 bases between. The CDR3, as DNA: TGTGCCAGCAGTGACAGGGTGGGCAATCAGCCCCAGCATTTT. This sequence encodes CASSDRVGNQPQHF.

The V call is TRBV6-2 or TRBV6-3, the J call TRBJ1-5; D possibly corresponds to TRBD1 (5 bases). The ends were cut back, 2 bases at V and 0 bases at J, with 17 bases in the middle. CDR1 and CDR2 from the germline V gene are MNHEY and SVGEGT. The CDR3 loop spans 18 amino acids. The CDR3, as DNA: TGTGCCAGCAGTTACGGGGGGGTACCCTTGTATAGCAATCAGCCCCAGCATTTT. This translates into CASSYGGVPLYSNQPQHF.

In regard to this clone: Other DNA sequences in the same sample also yield this CDR3. The rearrangement joins TRBV4-3 to TRBJ2-1; D uncertain. V dropped 0 bases and J dropped 3 bases, with 6 bases sitting between them. This CDR3 spans 14 amino acids. From germline, CDR1 is LGHNA and CDR2 YSLEER. CDR3 in amino acids: CASSQDSGYNEQFF. The CDR3, as DNA: TGCGCCAGCAGCCAAGATTCCGGCTACAATGAGCAGTTCTTC.

V usage is TRBV28 and J usage is TRBJ2-7; D perhaps matches TRBD1 (5 bases). This CDR3 contains 15 residues. Trimming took 1 base from V and 1 from J, leaving 11 bases between them. Germline values: CDR1 MDHEN, CDR2 SYDVKM. The CDR3 nucleotides are TGTGCCAGCAGTTTATATGCAGGGTCTTCCTACGAGCAGTACTTC. Its protein product is CASSLYAGSSYEQYF.

This rearrangement joins TRBV25-1 to TRBJ2-1; 8 bases line up with TRBD2. This CDR3 has 16 residues. V gave up 3 bases and J gave up 0 bases; unmatched junction bases: 4. Germline lookup yields CDR1 MGHDK and CDR2 SYGVNS. The CDR3 DNA follows: TGTGCCAGCAGTGAGCCAAGCGGGAGCTCCTACAATGAGCAGTTCTTC. This gives the protein CASSEPSGSSYNEQFF.